This TCR beta chain was found in a study of CD8+CD57+ T cells in acquired aplastic anemia (dated by TCRdb to 2016 to 2019). About the study as a whole: DNA extracted from sorted CD4+ and CD8+ cells had a mean of about 3 ug, with a range of about 0.19 to 27.4 ug. Mean read counts for healthy donor samples were roughly 10 million for CD4+ cells and roughly 12 million for CD8+ cells. On the study overall, not on this receptor specifically: Roughly 30 CD8+ CDR3 sequences were shared between patients and controls but appeared highly expressed in patients and within their immunodominant clones. CD8+ Simpson's diversity did not differ significantly between patients and healthy controls (P=0.060).

CDR1 SGHRS and CDR2 YFSETQ were looked up in the germline V gene. The CDR3 contains 14 residues, cysteine and phenylalanine counted. Only the CDR3 portion is preserved as DNA: 42 bases, with reading frame beginning at the first base. After removal of 3 bases from V and 4 bases from J, the junction retains 3 bases not matched to a gene. TCR beta VDJ combination and CDR3 sequence profiling used genomic DNA as the template. An Illumina HiSeq 2000 was used for TCR repertoire sequencing. Processing in the source paper ran as follows. TRBV/TRBJ rearrangement plots, CDR3 size and DJ length profiles, and Simpson's diversity index were used to assess repertoires. The most abundant DNA sequence in the deep sequencing data was taken as the immunodominant clone. CDR3 amino acid sequences were checked for sharing between subjects and were compared against published repertoires and the VDJdb database. The public reads were reprocessed in TCRdb via fastp at Q25 and MiXCR, keeping in-frame beta chains. Rows merge per CDR3 protein into single entries with the most common DNA and genes. Here the V and J calls rest on TCRdb's processing, not on the authors' analysis. For this sample there are about 210,000 distinct CDR3 sequences; roughly 35% appear just once. The ten top clones hold more than 0.95% of the sample.

TCR repertoires of sorted CD4+ and CD8+ blood T cells from severe aplastic anemia patients and healthy subjects were deep-sequenced in the study. Ficoll-Paque density gradient centrifugation was used to isolate peripheral blood mononuclear cells. Before DNA extraction, CD4+ and CD8+ T cells were sorted by FACS or by magnetic beads. For this clonotype: Its antigen is unknown. Base qualities are not provided; no much larger clone lies one nucleotide away.

The sequencing sample was made of sorted CD4+, CD8+, or CD8+CD57+ T cells (not recorded which) from PBMCs. The receptor's source is a human donor in good health, serving as a control. This chain is built from TRBV5-1 and TRBJ2-7, and TRBD1 aligns with 11 junction nucleotides. The CDR3 protein is CASSWGQGGYEQYF. At the DNA level, the sequence is TGCGCCAGCAGCTGGGGACAGGGGGGGTACGAGCAGTACTTC.